The next 24 T cell receptor beta chains were all read from a single sample in a study of T cells in localized non-small cell lung cancer. Profiled with immunoSEQ multiplex PCR; TCRdb holds only in-frame clones, not every one. The sample yields some 25,000 clones, 88% seen once. This sample comprised peripheral blood mononuclear cells, obtained before any cancer treatment. The receptors were sampled from a woman between 35 and 75 years old with stage III lung adenocarcinoma.

V gene TRBV5-1 combines with J gene TRBJ1-5; D is perhaps TRBD1 (5 bases). Germline assignment: CDR1 SGHRS and CDR2 YFSETQ. The germline V and J ends were trimmed by 0 bases and 1 base, with 11 bases remaining between them. The CDR3 runs 16 residues. In DNA form, the CDR3 reads TGCGCCAGCAGCTTGGAGGGGCGAACGAGCAATCAGCCCCAGCATTTT. Its translation: CASSLEGRTSNQPQHF. Complete variable domain (other parts from reference TRBV5-1 and TRBJ1-5): KAGVTQTPRYLIKTRGQQVTLSCSPISGHRSVSWYQQTPGQGLQFLFEYFSETQRNKGNFPGRFSGRQFSNSRSEMNVSTLELGDSALYLCASSLEGRTSNQPQHFGDGTRLSIL.

This CDR3 reads CASSQGASYEQYF. In nucleotides, the CDR3 is TGTGCCAGCTCACAAGGTGCTTCCTACGAGCAGTACTTC. This chain uses TRBV18 with TRBJ2-7; D is unclear. The CDR3 consists of 13 residues. From germline, CDR1 is KGHSH and CDR2 LQKENI. Trimming left V 4 bases short and J 1 base short, with 8 bases between.

V and J are TRBV10-1 and TRBJ2-7; TRBD1 matches at 7 bases. The CDR3 is 15 residues long. V lost 6 bases, J lost 3 bases, and 11 bases stayed unmatched. Germline V CDR1 and CDR2: WNHNN, SYGVQD (reference sequence). The CDR3 bases are TGCGCCAGCAGCCTCCTTTTAGACAGGGACTACGAGCAGTACTTC. Translation: CASSLLLDRDYEQYF.

V is TRBV5-6 and J is TRBJ2-7, with 10 positions matching TRBD1. The CDR3 is 18 amino acids. The junction had 17 bases not matched to a gene; V was cut back by 5 bases and J by 3 bases. Germline V gives CDR1 SGHDT, CDR2 YYEEEE. This CDR3 reads CASSQTGTGDVGFYEQYF. DNA for the CDR3: TGTGCCAGCAGTCAAACCGGGACAGGGGACGTCGGATTCTACGAGCAGTACTTC.

The genes are TRBV18 and TRBJ1-3, with a possible D match to TRBD1 (6 bases). The CDR3 spans 15 residues. V dropped 2 bases and J dropped 1 base, with 9 bases sitting between them. From germline, CDR1 is KGHSH and CDR2 LQKENI. CDR3 residues: CASSPSRGSGNTIYF. The CDR3 bases are TGTGCCAGCTCACCAAGCAGGGGTTCTGGAAACACCATATATTTT.

The chain carries TRBV18 and TRBJ1-1; D is unresolved. The CDR3 totals 14 residues. Per germline, CDR1 KGHSH and CDR2 LQKENI. V dropped 3 bases and J dropped 2 bases, with 10 bases sitting between them. This CDR3 reads CASSPLLRNTEAFF. The CDR3 bases are TGTGCCAGCTCACCCCTGCTTCGTAACACTGAAGCTTTCTTT.

This sequence joins TRBV19 and TRBJ2-1; 9 bases are shared with TRBD2. From germline, CDR1 is LNHDA and CDR2 SQIVND (reference sequence). V gave up 8 bases and J gave up 8 bases; unmatched junction bases: 7. This CDR3 is 13 amino acids long. The CDR3 DNA reads as TGTGCCAGTGGCGGGGGGGTTAAGGATGAGCAGTTCTTC. It is translated as CASGGGVKDEQFF. Combining the CDR3 with reference TRBV19 and TRBJ2-1 gives the whole variable domain DGGITQSPKYLFRKEGQNVTLSCEQNLNHDAMYWYRQDPGQGLRLIYYSQIVNDFQKGDIAEGYSVSREKKESFPLTVTSAQKNPTAFYLCASGGGVKDEQFFGPGTRLTVL.

V gene TRBV2 combines with J gene TRBJ1-2, with D uncertain. The germline V gene encodes CDR1 SNHLY and CDR2 FYNNEI. The ends were cut back, 0 bases at V and 8 bases at J, with 13 bases in the middle. The CDR3 covers 14 residues. In nucleotides, the CDR3 is TGTGCCAGCAGTGAAGCGCAAGGGTTTGTCGGCTACACCTTC. Encoded protein: CASSEAQGFVGYTF.

This chain links TRBV18 with TRBJ2-7; D remains ambiguous. The CDR3 loop spans 14 amino acids. V dropped 3 bases and J dropped 2 bases, with 11 bases sitting between them. Looked up from germline, CDR1 is KGHSH and CDR2 is LQKENI. CDR3 sequence reads: CASSPRTATYEQYF. CDR3 bases: TGTGCCAGCTCACCGCGGACCGCCACCTACGAGCAGTACTTC.

CDR3 nucleotide sequence: TGTGCCAGCAGCTATACAGTGGGGACCTACGAGCAGTACTTC. This encodes CASSYTVGTYEQYF. The chain links TRBV14 to TRBJ2-7; unclear D gene. The CDR3 has 14 amino acids. Germline values: CDR1 SGHDN, CDR2 FVKESK. With 5 bases removed from V and 2 bases from J, the gap between germline ends came to 13 bases. The complete variable domain, with remaining parts taken from reference TRBV14 and TRBJ2-7, reads EAGVTQFPSHSVIEKGQTVTLRCDPISGHDNLYWYRRVMGKEIKFLLHFVKESKQDESGMPNNRFLAERTGGTYSTLKVQPAELEDSGVYFCASSYTVGTYEQYFGPGTRLTVT.

In its sample, this clone was seen a few times. For the CDR3, the DNA is TGTGCCAGCTCTCTGAGTGGGAGAAACACCGGGGAGCTGTTTTTT. The encoded protein is CASSLSGRNTGELFF. This sequence joins TRBV18 and TRBJ2-2; D is possibly TRBD2 (5 bases). The CDR3 loop spans 15 amino acids. Germline values: CDR1 KGHSH, CDR2 LQKENI. Trimming shortened V by 6 bases and J by 2 bases, and 13 bases separated the two germline ends.

The gene calls are TRBV5-4 and TRBJ2-2; TRBD2 aligns across 12 bases. Germline CDR1 is SGHNT and CDR2 is YYREEE (reference sequence). The J segment lost 7 bases and the V segment lost 4 bases, leaving 11 bases of the junction unmatched. The CDR3 is made up of 17 amino acids. CDR3 sequence: CASSGGLAGGPVGELFF. Written as DNA, the CDR3 is TGTGCCAGCAGCGGGGGGCTAGCGGGAGGGCCGGTCGGGGAGCTGTTTTTT.

The chain joins TRBV9 to TRBJ1-3; the D is unclear. The CDR3 runs to 13 residues. The V end was cut by 3 bases, the J end by 5 bases, with 9 bases between. Germline CDR1 reads SGDLS; CDR2 reads YYNGEE. DNA for the CDR3: TGTGCCAGCAGCGGGGAGGGCAGAAACACCATATATTTT. It yields the protein CASSGEGRNTIYF.

The chain has TRBV7-9 and TRBJ2-7, with 13 bases fitting TRBD2. The V gene's germline CDR1 is SEHNR and CDR2 FQNEAQ (reference sequence). V shed 0 bases, J shed 0 bases, and the junction held 5 bases outside the gene matches. CDR3 size: 18 residues. The CDR3 DNA sequence: TGTGCCAGCAGCTTAGCTGGGGGACTAGCGGGGAACTCCTACGAGCAGTACTTC. Translation gives CASSLAGGLAGNSYEQYF.

The chain has TRBV5-1 and TRBJ1-5, with D possibly TRBD1 on 6 matching bases. V was cut by 3 bases and J by 9 bases, with 25 bases left in between. Per the germline V gene, CDR1 is SGHRS and CDR2 is YFSETQ. The CDR3 totals 17 residues. The DNA of the CDR3 is TGCGCCAGCAGCTATTACAGCCTGGACAGTGGGGCTGTGCCCCAGCATTTT. It translates to CASSYYSLDSGAVPQHF. Together with reference TRBV5-1 and TRBJ1-5, the CDR3 gives the full variable domain: KAGVTQTPRYLIKTRGQQVTLSCSPISGHRSVSWYQQTPGQGLQFLFEYFSETQRNKGNFPGRFSGRQFSNSRSEMNVSTLELGDSALYLCASSYYSLDSGAVPQHFGDGTRLSIL.

The CDR3: CASSLGLAGGLYEQYF. The CDR3 region has the DNA TGCGCCAGCAGCCTAGGACTAGCGGGGGGGCTTTACGAGCAGTACTTC. The chain carries TRBV5-1 and TRBJ2-7; 15 bases match TRBD2. Germline lookup yields CDR1 SGHRS and CDR2 YFSETQ. The CDR3 extends over 16 amino acids. V gave up 4 bases and J gave up 4 bases; unmatched junction bases: 6.

The chain uses TRBV11-2 and TRBJ1-1; no definite D call. CDR3 length equals 15 residues. Between the trimmed V and J ends, which lost 4 bases and 4 bases, there was a span of 16 bases. The germline V gene encodes CDR1 SGHAT and CDR2 FQNNGV. CDR3: CASSYIGGLGTEAFF. The CDR3 DNA is TGTGCCAGCAGCTACATCGGAGGTTTGGGCACTGAAGCTTTCTTT.

The V call is TRBV6-5, the J call TRBJ2-3; TRBD1 matches at 7 bases. The junction had 2 bases not matched to a gene; V was cut back by 4 bases and J by 1 base. Germline CDR1 and CDR2: MNHEY and SVGAGI. The CDR3 has 14 amino acids. Here the CDR3 reads CASSSGTGTDTQYF. CDR3 DNA: TGTGCCAGCAGTTCCGGGACAGGCACAGATACGCAGTATTTT.

The chain has TRBV7-9 and TRBJ2-1; 7 bases are shared with TRBD1. Germline lookup yields CDR1 SEHNR and CDR2 FQNEAQ (reference sequence). J lost 3 bases, V lost 1 base, and 3 bases had no gene match. The CDR3 extends over 15 amino acids. As DNA, the CDR3 is TGTGCCAGCAGCTTAGGCCAGGGGGTCTACAATGAGCAGTTCTTC. Translating it yields CASSLGQGVYNEQFF.

The V call is TRBV10-3, the J call TRBJ2-1; D not certain. V was clipped by 3 bases and J by 10 bases, with 10 bases between them. The CDR3 consists of 12 residues. The germline V gene encodes CDR1 ENHRY and CDR2 SYGVKD. The DNA for the CDR3 is TGTGCCATCAGTGATCGCCTACCCGAGCAGTTCTTC. It is translated as CAISDRLPEQFF.

V gene TRBV19 combines with J gene TRBJ2-7; no clear D gene. Germline CDR1 LNHDA, CDR2 SQIVND (reference sequence). With 5 bases removed from V and 2 bases from J, the gap between germline ends came to 13 bases. The CDR3 has 14 amino acids. Here the CDR3 reads CASSSSLSTYEQYF. CDR3 nucleotide sequence: TGTGCCAGTAGTTCCTCTCTATCGACCTACGAGCAGTACTTC. The full variable domain, completed using reference TRBV19 and TRBJ2-7, is DGGITQSPKYLFRKEGQNVTLSCEQNLNHDAMYWYRQDPGQGLRLIYYSQIVNDFQKGDIAEGYSVSREKKESFPLTVTSAQKNPTAFYLCASSSSLSTYEQYFGPGTRLTVT.

The chain links TRBV4-1 to TRBJ2-5; D is perhaps TRBD2 (5 bases). Trimming cost V 3 bases and J 4 bases, with 9 bases left between them. The CDR3 contains 13 residues. The germline CDR1 and CDR2 sequences are MGHRA and YSYEKL. The CDR3 region is CASSHQDLETQYF. The CDR3 bases are TGCGCCAGCAGCCACCAGGACTTAGAGACCCAGTACTTC.

V usage is TRBV6-6 and J usage is TRBJ1-3; D remains unclear. Germline V gives CDR1 MNHNY, CDR2 SVGAGI (reference sequence). Between the trimmed V and J ends, which lost 6 bases and 7 bases, there was a span of 16 bases. This CDR3 spans 14 amino acids. CDR3 in DNA: TGTGCCAGCAGCCCGGGAAGGAGGATGAACACCATATATTTT. Translated, it gives CASSPGRRMNTIYF.

The rearrangement joins TRBV6-5 to TRBJ1-2; D is perhaps TRBD1 (6 bases). Per the germline V gene, CDR1 is MNHEY and CDR2 is SVGAGI. This CDR3 has 15 amino acids. Deletions cut 0 bases from V and 6 bases from J, with 14 bases between. CDR3 sequence (DNA): TGTGCCAGCAGTTACTCGGTTTCCCACAGGGATGGCTACACCTTC. Amino acids: CASSYSVSHRDGYTF.